A selection of T cell receptor beta chains follows, all from one sample in a study of cytomegalovirus exposure and HLA in healthy donors. Using immunoSEQ multiplex PCR, the repertoire was profiled, and TCRdb retains in-frame clones only, with some absent. The table lists about 160,000 clones, around four fifths of them singletons. Sequenced: PBMCs. These receptors all stem from a man over 45 in good health and CMV-seropositive. Both conserved end residues are part of each CDR3. D genes are given only for firm matches. Size tells how often a clone was seen (once, few, many) or the class of an expanded clone, and some rows leave it out.

CASAGTGVRELFF	TGTGCCAGCGCCGGTACAGGGGTAAGGGAGCTGTTTTTT	TRBV19	TRBJ2-2	TRBD1	once
CASSLRAGGPTDTQYF	TGCGCCAGCAGCTTGAGGGCGGGGGGCCCCACAGATACGCAGTATTTT	TRBV5-1	TRBJ2-3	TRBD2	-
CASSQDQGAGGPTGELFF	TGCGCCAGCAGCCAAGATCAAGGGGCGGGGGGGCCGACCGGGGAGCTGTTTTTT	TRBV4-3	TRBJ2-2	TRBD2	-
CASKPNRNTEAFF	TGTGCCAGCAAACCAAACAGGAACACTGAAGCTTTCTTT	TRBV6-5	TRBJ1-1	-	-
CASSLGSSYNEQFF	TGTGCCAGCAGCTTGGGGAGCTCCTACAATGAGCAGTTCTTC	TRBV5-4	TRBJ2-1	-	-
CASSPIDTQYF	TGTGCCAGCAGCCCTATAGATACGCAGTATTTT	TRBV9	TRBJ2-3	-	-
CASSIGLAGVGTDTQYF	TGTGCCAGTAGTATCGGACTAGCGGGGGTGGGGACAGATACGCAGTATTTT	TRBV19	TRBJ2-3	TRBD2	-
CSVPDGNRGIQYF	TGCAGCGTCCCGGACGGGAACCGGGGCATTCAGTACTTC	TRBV29-1	TRBJ2-4	-	-
CASSQEPTPTAYEQYF	TGTGCCAGCAGCCAAGAGCCGACACCCACGGCCTACGAGCAGTACTTC	TRBV14	TRBJ2-7	-	-
CSVRGPGKEQYF	TGCAGCGTTAGGGGGCCCGGGAAAGAGCAGTACTTC	TRBV29-1	TRBJ2-7	TRBD1	-
CASSYGQDSPLHF	TGTGCCAGCAGTTACGGGCAGGATTCACCCCTCCACTTT	TRBV6-5	TRBJ1-6	-	-
CASKPGGGGDGYTF	TGTGCCAGCAAACCCGGAGGGGGCGGGGATGGCTACACCTTC	TRBV6-5	TRBJ1-2	TRBD1	-